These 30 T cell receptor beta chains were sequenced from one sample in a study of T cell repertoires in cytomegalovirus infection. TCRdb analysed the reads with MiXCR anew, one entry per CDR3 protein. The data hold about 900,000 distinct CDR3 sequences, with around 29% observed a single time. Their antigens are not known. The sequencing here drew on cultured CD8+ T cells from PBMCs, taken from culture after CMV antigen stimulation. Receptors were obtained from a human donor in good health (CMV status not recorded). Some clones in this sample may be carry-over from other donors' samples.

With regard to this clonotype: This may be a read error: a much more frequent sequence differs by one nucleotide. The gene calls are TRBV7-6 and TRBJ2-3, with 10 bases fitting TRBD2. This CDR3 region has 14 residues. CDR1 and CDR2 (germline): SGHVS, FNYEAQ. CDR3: CACSPRLAGDTQYF. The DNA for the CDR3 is TGTGCCTGCAGCCCCCGACTAGCGGGCGATACGCAGTATTTT. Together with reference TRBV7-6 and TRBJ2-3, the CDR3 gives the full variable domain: GAGVSQSPRYKVTKRGQDVALRCDPISGHVSLYWYRQALGQGPEFLTYFNYEAQQDKSGLPNDRFSAERPEGSISTLTIQRTEQRDSAMYRCACSPRLAGDTQYFGPGTRLTVL.

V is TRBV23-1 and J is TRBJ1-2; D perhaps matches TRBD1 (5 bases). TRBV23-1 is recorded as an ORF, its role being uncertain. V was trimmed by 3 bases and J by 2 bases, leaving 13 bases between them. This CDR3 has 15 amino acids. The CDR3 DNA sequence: TGCGCCAGCAGTCATCTCGAGGACAAGAACTATGGCTACACCTTC. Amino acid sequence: CASSHLEDKNYGYTF.

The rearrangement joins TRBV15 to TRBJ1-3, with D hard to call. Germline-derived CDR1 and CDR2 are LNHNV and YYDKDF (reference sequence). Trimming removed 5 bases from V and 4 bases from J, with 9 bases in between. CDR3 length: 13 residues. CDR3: CATSLPGGNTIYF. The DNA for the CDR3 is TGTGCCACCAGCCTCCCGGGAGGAAACACCATATATTTT.

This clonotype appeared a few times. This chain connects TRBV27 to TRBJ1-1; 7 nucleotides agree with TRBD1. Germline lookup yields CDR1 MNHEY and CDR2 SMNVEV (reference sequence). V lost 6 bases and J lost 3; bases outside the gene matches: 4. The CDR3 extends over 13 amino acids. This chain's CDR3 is CASRRDSYTEAFF. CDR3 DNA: TGTGCCAGCAGACGGGACAGCTACACTGAAGCTTTCTTT.

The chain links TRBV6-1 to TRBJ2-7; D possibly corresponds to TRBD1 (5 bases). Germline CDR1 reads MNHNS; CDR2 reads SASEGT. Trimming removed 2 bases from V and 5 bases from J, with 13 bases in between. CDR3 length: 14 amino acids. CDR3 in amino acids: CASSELQGVDEQYF. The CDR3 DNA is TGTGCCAGCAGTGAACTCCAGGGCGTGGACGAGCAGTACTTC.

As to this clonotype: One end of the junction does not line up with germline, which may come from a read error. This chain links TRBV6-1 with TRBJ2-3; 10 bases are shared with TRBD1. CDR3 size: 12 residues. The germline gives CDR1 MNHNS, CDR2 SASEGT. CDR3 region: CASSAKPGQGTF. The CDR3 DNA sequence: TGTGCCAGCAGTGCAAAGCCGGGACAGGGGACTTTT.

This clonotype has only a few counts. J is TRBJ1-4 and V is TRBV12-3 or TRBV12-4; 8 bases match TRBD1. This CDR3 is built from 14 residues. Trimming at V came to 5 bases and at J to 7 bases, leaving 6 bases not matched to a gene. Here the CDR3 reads CASSDNDRGEKLFF. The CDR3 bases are TGTGCCAGCAGTGACAATGACAGGGGTGAAAAACTGTTTTTT.

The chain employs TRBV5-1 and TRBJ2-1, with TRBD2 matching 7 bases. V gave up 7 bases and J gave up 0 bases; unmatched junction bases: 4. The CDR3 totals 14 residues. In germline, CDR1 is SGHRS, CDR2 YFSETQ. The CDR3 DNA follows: TGCGCCAGCGACGGGGGGAACTCCTACAATGAGCAGTTCTTC. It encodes CASDGGNSYNEQFF.

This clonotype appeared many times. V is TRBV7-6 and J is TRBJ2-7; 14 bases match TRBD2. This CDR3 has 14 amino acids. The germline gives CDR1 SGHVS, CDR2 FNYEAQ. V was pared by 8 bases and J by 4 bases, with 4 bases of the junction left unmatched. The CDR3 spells CASGGTSGSYEQYF. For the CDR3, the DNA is TGTGCCAGCGGGGGGACTAGCGGGAGTTACGAGCAGTACTTC.

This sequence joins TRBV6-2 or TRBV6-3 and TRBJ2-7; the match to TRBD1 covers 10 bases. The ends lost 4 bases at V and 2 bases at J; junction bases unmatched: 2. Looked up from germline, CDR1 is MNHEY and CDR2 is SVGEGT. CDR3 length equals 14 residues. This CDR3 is CASSSGQGTYEQYV. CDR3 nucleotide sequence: TGTGCCAGCAGTTCGGGACAGGGGACCTACGAGCAGTACGTC.

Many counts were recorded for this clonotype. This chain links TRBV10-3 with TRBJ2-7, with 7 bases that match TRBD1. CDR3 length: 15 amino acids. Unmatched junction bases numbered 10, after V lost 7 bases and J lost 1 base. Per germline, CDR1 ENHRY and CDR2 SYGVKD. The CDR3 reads CAITNGQEKSYEQYF. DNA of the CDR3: TGTGCCATCACCAACGGACAGGAAAAATCCTACGAGCAGTACTTC.

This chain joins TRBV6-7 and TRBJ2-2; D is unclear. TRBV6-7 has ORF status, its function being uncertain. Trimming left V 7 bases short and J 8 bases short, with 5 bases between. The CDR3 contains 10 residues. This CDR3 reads CASIKGELFF. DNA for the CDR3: TGTGCCAGCATAAAGGGGGAGCTGTTTTTT.

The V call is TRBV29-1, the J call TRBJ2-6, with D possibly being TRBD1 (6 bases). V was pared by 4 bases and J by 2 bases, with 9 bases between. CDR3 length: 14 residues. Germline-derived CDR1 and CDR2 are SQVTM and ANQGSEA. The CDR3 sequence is CSVVEGAGANVLTF. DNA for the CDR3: TGCAGCGTTGTTGAGGGGGCTGGGGCCAACGTCCTGACTTTC.

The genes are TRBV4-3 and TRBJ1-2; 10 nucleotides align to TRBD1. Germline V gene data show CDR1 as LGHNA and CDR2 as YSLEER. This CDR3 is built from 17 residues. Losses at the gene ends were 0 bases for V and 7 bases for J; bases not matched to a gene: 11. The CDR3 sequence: CASSQERATGGLVGYTF. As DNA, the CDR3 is TGCGCCAGCAGCCAAGAGAGGGCGACAGGGGGCTTGGTTGGCTACACCTTC.

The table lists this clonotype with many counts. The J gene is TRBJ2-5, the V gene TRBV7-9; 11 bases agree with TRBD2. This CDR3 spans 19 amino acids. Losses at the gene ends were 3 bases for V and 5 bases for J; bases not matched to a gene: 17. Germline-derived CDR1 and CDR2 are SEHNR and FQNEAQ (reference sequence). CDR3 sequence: CASSFTRVAGGRISETQYF. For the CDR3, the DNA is TGTGCCAGCAGCTTCACTCGGGTAGCGGGGGGGCGAATCTCGGAGACCCAGTACTTC. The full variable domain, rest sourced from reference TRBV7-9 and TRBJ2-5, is DTGVSQNPRHKITKRGQNVTFRCDPISEHNRLYWYRQTLGQGPEFLTYFQNEAQLEKSRLLSDRFSAERPKGSFSTLEIQRTEQGDSAMYLCASSFTRVAGGRISETQYFGPGTRLLVL.

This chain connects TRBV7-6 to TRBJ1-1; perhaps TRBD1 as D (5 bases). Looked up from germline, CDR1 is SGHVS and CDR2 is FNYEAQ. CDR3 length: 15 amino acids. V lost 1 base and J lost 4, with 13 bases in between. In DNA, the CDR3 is TGTGCCAGCAGCTTAGGGGATCTCGGGGGCACTGAAGCTTTCTTT. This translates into CASSLGDLGGTEAFF. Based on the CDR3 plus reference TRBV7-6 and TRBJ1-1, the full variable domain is GAGVSQSPRYKVTKRGQDVALRCDPISGHVSLYWYRQALGQGPEFLTYFNYEAQQDKSGLPNDRFSAERPEGSISTLTIQRTEQRDSAMYRCASSLGDLGGTEAFFGQGTRLTVV.

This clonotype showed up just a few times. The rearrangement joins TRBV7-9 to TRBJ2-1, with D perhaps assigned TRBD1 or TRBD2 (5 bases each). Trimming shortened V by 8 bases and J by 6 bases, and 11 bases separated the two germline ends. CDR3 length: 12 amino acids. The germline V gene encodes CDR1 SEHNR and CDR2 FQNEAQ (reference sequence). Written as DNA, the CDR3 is TGTGCCAGCCGAAGGGACCCCAATGAGCAGTTCTTC. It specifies CASRRDPNEQFF.

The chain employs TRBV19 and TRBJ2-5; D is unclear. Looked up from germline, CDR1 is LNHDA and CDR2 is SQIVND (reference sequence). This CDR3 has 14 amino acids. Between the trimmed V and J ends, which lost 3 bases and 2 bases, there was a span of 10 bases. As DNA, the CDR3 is TGTGCCAGTAGTATCTCGTTGGCACAAGAGACCCAGTACTTC. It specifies CASSISLAQETQYF.

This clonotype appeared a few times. CDR3 in DNA: TGTGCCAGCATTGGCGGGAGCAAGACCCAGTACTTC. The encoded protein is CASIGGSKTQYF. The chain employs TRBV7-9 and TRBJ2-5; TRBD2 matches at 7 bases. Trimming removed 7 bases from V and 6 bases from J; junction bases left unmatched: 5. Germline V CDR1 and CDR2: SEHNR, FQNEAQ (reference sequence). The CDR3 is 12 residues long.

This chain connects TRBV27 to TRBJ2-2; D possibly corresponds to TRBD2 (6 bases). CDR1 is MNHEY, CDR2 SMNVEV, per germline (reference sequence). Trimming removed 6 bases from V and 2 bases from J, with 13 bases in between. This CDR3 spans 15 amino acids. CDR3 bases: TGTGCCAGCAGCCCCTTGGGACTCAACACCGGGGAGCTGTTTTTT. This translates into CASSPLGLNTGELFF.

The CDR3 coding sequence is TGTGCCAGCAGCAGGGGGAAGGGCGAGCAGTACGTC. Its protein is CASSRGKGEQYV. The V and J genes are TRBV5-6 and TRBJ2-7; TRBD1 is a possible D gene (6 bases). Trimming shortened V by 4 bases and J by 6 bases, and 11 bases separated the two germline ends. This CDR3 region has 12 residues. The germline V gene has CDR1 SGHDT and CDR2 YYEEEE.

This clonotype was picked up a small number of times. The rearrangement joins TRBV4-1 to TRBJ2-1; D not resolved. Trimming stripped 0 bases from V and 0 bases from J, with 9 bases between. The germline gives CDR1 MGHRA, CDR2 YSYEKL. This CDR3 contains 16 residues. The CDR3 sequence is CASSQDTSSSYNEQFF. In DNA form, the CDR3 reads TGCGCCAGCAGCCAAGATACTTCCAGCTCCTACAATGAGCAGTTCTTC.

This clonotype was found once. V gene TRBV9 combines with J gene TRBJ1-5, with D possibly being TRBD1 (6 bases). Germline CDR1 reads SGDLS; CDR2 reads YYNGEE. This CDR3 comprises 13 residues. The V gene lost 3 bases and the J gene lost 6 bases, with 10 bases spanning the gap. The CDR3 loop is CASSETGTQPQHF. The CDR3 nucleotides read TGTGCCAGCAGCGAAACAGGGACTCAGCCCCAGCATTTT.

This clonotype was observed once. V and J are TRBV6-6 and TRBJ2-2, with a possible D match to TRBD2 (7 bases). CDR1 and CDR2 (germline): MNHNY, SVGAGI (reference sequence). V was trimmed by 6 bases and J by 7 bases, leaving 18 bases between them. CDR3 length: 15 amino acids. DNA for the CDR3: TGTGCCAGCAGCCCTAGGGGGGGGGTTGTCGGGGAGCTGTTTTTT. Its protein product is CASSPRGGVVGELFF.

The CDR3 sequence is CASRELTGRPYGYTF. The CDR3 nucleotides are TGTGCCAGCAGGGAACTAACAGGGAGACCCTATGGCTACACCTTC. This chain uses TRBV6-1 with TRBJ1-2, with D maybe TRBD1 (6 bases). V gave up 6 bases and J gave up 4 bases, with 18 bases separating them. CDR3 length: 15 residues. Germline CDR1 reads MNHNS; CDR2 reads SASEGT.

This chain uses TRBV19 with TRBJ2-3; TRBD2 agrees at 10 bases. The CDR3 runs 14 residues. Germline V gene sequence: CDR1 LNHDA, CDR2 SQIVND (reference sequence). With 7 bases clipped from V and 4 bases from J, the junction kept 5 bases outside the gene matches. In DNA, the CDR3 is TGTGCCAGTAAAGCGGGGGGGCGGGCAGATACGCAGTATTTT. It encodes CASKAGGRADTQYF.

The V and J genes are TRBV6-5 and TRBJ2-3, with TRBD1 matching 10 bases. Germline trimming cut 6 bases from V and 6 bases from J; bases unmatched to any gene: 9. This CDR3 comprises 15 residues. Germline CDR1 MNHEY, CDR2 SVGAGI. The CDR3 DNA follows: TGTGCCAGCAGCCAGACAGGGGGCGAGGGTGATACGCAGTATTTT. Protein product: CASSQTGGEGDTQYF.

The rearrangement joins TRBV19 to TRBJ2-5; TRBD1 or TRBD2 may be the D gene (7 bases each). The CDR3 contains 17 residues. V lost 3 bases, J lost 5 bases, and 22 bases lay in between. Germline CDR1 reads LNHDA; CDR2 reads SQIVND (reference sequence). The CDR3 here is CASSMGGTVDLRETQYF. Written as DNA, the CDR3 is TGTGCCAGTAGTATGGGGGGGACAGTAGACTTACGTGAGACCCAGTACTTC.

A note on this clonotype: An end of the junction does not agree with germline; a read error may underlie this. The CDR3 region is CANSPGPGYDNEQFF. The DNA of the CDR3 is TGCGCCAACAGCCCCGGCCCAGGATATGACAATGAGCAGTTCTTC. The chain has TRBV4-3 and TRBJ2-1; D remains ambiguous. There are 15 residues in the CDR3. Germline CDR1 and CDR2: LGHNA and YSLEER.

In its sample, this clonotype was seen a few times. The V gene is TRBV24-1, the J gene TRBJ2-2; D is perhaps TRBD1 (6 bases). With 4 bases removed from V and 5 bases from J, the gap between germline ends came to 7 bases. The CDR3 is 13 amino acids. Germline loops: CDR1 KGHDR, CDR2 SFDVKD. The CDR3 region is CATSERGTGELFF. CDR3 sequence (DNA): TGTGCCACCAGTGAAAGGGGGACCGGGGAGCTGTTTTTT.